The entry below describes one T cell receptor beta chain. The source of the sample is a study of T cells in tumors after PD-1 blockade. This table comes from immunoSEQ multiplex PCR, and its TCRdb copy is limited to in-frame clones, with some not included. The sample shows about 25,000 clones, nearly 85% of them seen only once. Losses at the gene ends were 5 bases for V and 2 bases for J; bases not matched to a gene: 8. CDR3 length: 16 amino acids. CDR1 and CDR2 (germline): SEHNR, FQNEAQ (reference sequence). The sample was PBMCs, taken after anti-PD-1 treatment. This sequence originates from a human donor with basal cell carcinoma. The chain couples TRBV7-9 to TRBJ1-3, with 8 bases that match TRBD1. As DNA, the CDR3 is TGTGCCAGCAGCATTTATCAGGGGGCCGCTGGAAACACCATATATTTT. It translates to CASSIYQGAAGNTIYF.